The 22 T cell receptor beta chains presented below share a single source sample, sequenced in a study of CD8 T cells in Susac syndrome. With random hexamers, about 0.5 to 1 ug RNA was reverse transcribed. Using its own MiXCR run on the immunoSEQ multiplex PCR reads, TCRdb lists one record per CDR3 protein. The sample lists 150,000 to 200,000 distinct CDR3 sequences; around 94% were seen once. The specimen was CD4+ T cells from PBMCs. The receptors shown here come from a human donor in good health.

This rearrangement joins TRBV28 to TRBJ2-1, with 10 bases that match TRBD2. Germline-derived CDR1 and CDR2 are MDHEN and SYDVKM. The CDR3 has 16 amino acids. The trim removed 6 bases at V and 4 bases at J, leaving 9 bases unmatched. The CDR3 coding sequence is TGTGCCAGCAGCGGTACGTCTAGCGGGGGATACAATGAGCAGTTCTTC. This encodes CASSGTSSGGYNEQFF. The full variable domain, its missing parts supplied by reference TRBV28 and TRBJ2-1, is DVKVTQSSRYLVKRTGEKVFLECVQDMDHENMFWYRQDPGLGLRLIYFSYDVKMKEKGDIPEGYSVSREKKERFSLILESASTNQTSMYLCASSGTSSGGYNEQFFGPGTRLTVL.

The genes are TRBV20-1 and TRBJ1-5, with 8 bases identical to TRBD1. CDR3 size: 15 residues. Trimming at V came to 3 bases and at J to 10 bases, leaving 14 bases not matched to a gene. Germline-derived CDR1 and CDR2 are DFQATT and SNEGSKA (reference sequence). CDR3 coding DNA: TGCAGTGCTAGTACCCGGGACAGGAGGGTTGAACCCCAGCATTTT. This gives the protein CSASTRDRRVEPQHF.

This clonotype was seen once. The genes are TRBV12-3 or TRBV12-4 and TRBJ1-6; D perhaps matches TRBD1 (5 bases). The CDR3 runs to 13 residues. Trimming removed 6 bases at V and 11 bases at J, with 14 bases between. CDR3 region: CASRVRDHTPLHF. The DNA for the CDR3 is TGTGCCAGCAGGGTCAGGGATCATACACCCCTCCACTTT.

This CDR3 reads CSGYDSNQPQHF. CDR3 coding DNA: TGCAGTGGTTATGATAGCAATCAGCCCCAGCATTTT. The V and J genes are TRBV20-1 and TRBJ1-5; D not certain. This CDR3 is 12 amino acids long. Germline CDR1 is DFQATT and CDR2 is SNEGSKA (reference sequence). V lost 7 bases to trimming and J lost 0 bases, with 7 bases between them.

Written as DNA, the CDR3 is TGTGCCACCAGCAGTAACCGGGACCCTGCGGAGCAGTTCTTC. Translated: CATSSNRDPAEQFF. The rearrangement uses TRBV15 and TRBJ2-1; D may correspond to TRBD1 or TRBD2 (5 bases each). The germline V gene has CDR1 LNHNV and CDR2 YYDKDF (reference sequence). Trimming removed 3 bases at V and 10 bases at J, with 16 bases between. The CDR3 is 14 residues long.

This clonotype was seen once. The chain is built from TRBV3-1 and TRBJ2-7; D not resolved. The germline CDR1 and CDR2 sequences are LGHDT and YNNKEL (reference sequence). Trimming shortened V by 1 base and J by 5 bases, and 15 bases separated the two germline ends. This CDR3 spans 15 amino acids. The CDR3 reads CASSQVRVRTNEQYF. In DNA, the CDR3 is TGTGCCAGCAGCCAAGTAAGGGTAAGAACTAACGAGCAGTACTTC.

The genes are TRBV3-1 and TRBJ1-6; 10 bases are shared with TRBD1. The V gene's germline CDR1 is LGHDT and CDR2 YNNKEL (reference sequence). After removal of 4 bases from V and 7 bases from J, the junction contained 7 bases not matched to a gene. The CDR3 has 16 amino acids. CDR3 bases: TGTGCCAGCAGCCCCGGGACAGGGGACGTCAATTCACCCCTCCACTTT. The encoded protein is CASSPGTGDVNSPLHF.

The chain is built from TRBV6-1 and TRBJ1-2; D is unclear. Per germline, CDR1 MNHNS and CDR2 SASEGT. The CDR3 has 14 residues. V was pared by 0 bases and J by 2 bases, with 7 bases between. The DNA for the CDR3 is TGTGCCAGCAGTGAAGCGGCAGGAAACTATGGCTACACCTTC. As protein: CASSEAAGNYGYTF.

Only one count was recorded for this clonotype. V usage is TRBV29-1 and J usage is TRBJ2-7, with TRBD1 matching 11 bases. Trimming took 1 base from V and 2 from J; bases not matched to a gene: 4. The germline gives CDR1 SQVTM, CDR2 ANQGSEA. CDR3 length equals 15 residues. CDR3 amino acids: CSVEVPGQGAYEQYF. CDR3 DNA: TGCAGCGTTGAAGTGCCGGGACAGGGGGCCTACGAGCAGTACTTC.

The chain recombines TRBV15 with TRBJ2-3; D gene unclear. Germline CDR1 is LNHNV and CDR2 is YYDKDF (reference sequence). The CDR3 loop spans 13 amino acids. Trimming removed 0 bases from V and 6 bases from J, with 7 bases in between. The CDR3 DNA reads as TGTGCCACCAGCAGAGATTCCCCCGATACGCAGTATTTT. Encoded protein: CATSRDSPDTQYF.

This chain joins TRBV23-1 and TRBJ1-2; D not certain. TRBV23-1 is recorded as an ORF, its role being uncertain. The V and J ends lost 4 bases and 0 bases respectively, with 12 bases between them. The CDR3 loop spans 15 amino acids. For the CDR3, the DNA is TGCGCCAGCAGTCCCCTAAGAGGCCCTAACTATGGCTACACCTTC. Translation: CASSPLRGPNYGYTF.

The rearrangement links TRBV7-2 to TRBJ2-1, with 7 positions matching TRBD1. V lost 4 bases to trimming and J lost 12 bases; unmatched junction nucleotides: 6. The CDR3 sequence is 12 residues long. Germline-derived CDR1 and CDR2 are SGHTA and FQGNSA. In nucleotides, the CDR3 is TGTGCCAGCAGCTCTTCGACAGGGCTGCAGTTCTTC. It is translated as CASSSSTGLQFF.

The chain links TRBV3-1 to TRBJ2-1, with no clear D. Trimming left V 4 bases short and J 10 bases short, with 11 bases between. Germline CDR1 and CDR2: LGHDT and YNNKEL (reference sequence). The length of the CDR3 is 12 residues. CDR3 sequence (DNA): TGTGCCAGCAGCCGGGCCGGGCCGGAGCAGTTCTTC. Translating it yields CASSRAGPEQFF.

The chain is built from TRBV30 and TRBJ2-1; D call uncertain. The germline gives CDR1 GTSNPN, CDR2 SVGIG (reference sequence). Deletions cut 7 bases from V and 6 bases from J, with 10 bases between. The length of the CDR3 is 11 residues. The CDR3 DNA is TGTGCCTCCGCACGCGCCAATGAGCAGTTCTTC. It translates to CASARANEQFF.

The chain links TRBV30 to TRBJ2-1; tentatively, D is TRBD1 (6 bases). Germline lookup yields CDR1 GTSNPN and CDR2 SVGIG (reference sequence). Trimming left V 3 bases short and J 9 bases short, with 24 bases between. The CDR3 has 16 residues. The CDR3 bases are TGTGCCTGGAGCGCTCGCCTCCGGACAGATAATACTGAGCAGTTCTTC. It is translated as CAWSARLRTDNTEQFF. The whole variable domain, filled in from reference TRBV30 and TRBJ2-1, reads SQTIHQWPATLVQPVGSPLSLECTVEGTSNPNLYWYRQAAGRGLQLLFYSVGIGQISSEVPQNLSASRPQDRQFILSSKKLLLSDSGFYLCAWSARLRTDNTEQFFGPGTRLTVL.

Only one count was recorded for this clonotype. This chain connects TRBV27 to TRBJ2-3, with D tentatively TRBD1 (6 bases). CDR1 and CDR2 from the germline V gene are MNHEY and SMNVEV (reference sequence). V was shortened by 7 bases and J by 3 bases, with 26 bases between the two germline ends. The CDR3 extends over 18 amino acids. As DNA, the CDR3 is TGTGCCAGCACTATTATCGGGCCCACAGGGCCGATTACAGATACGCAGTATTTT. It encodes CASTIIGPTGPITDTQYF.

The chain uses TRBV30 and TRBJ1-2; TRBD1 aligns across 9 bases. Trimming cost V 5 bases and J 4 bases; bases outside gene matches: 11. The CDR3 consists of 15 residues. Germline CDR1 is GTSNPN and CDR2 is SVGIG (reference sequence). This CDR3 reads CAWASLRDRVYGYTF. The DNA of the CDR3 is TGTGCCTGGGCCTCACTCCGGGACAGGGTCTATGGCTACACCTTC.

The chain recombines TRBV20-1 with TRBJ1-1; D gene uncertain. The CDR3 contains 11 residues. Germline V gives CDR1 DFQATT, CDR2 SNEGSKA (reference sequence). Trimming stripped 6 bases from V and 1 base from J, with 6 bases between. The CDR3 sequence is CSARQNTEAFF. DNA of the CDR3: TGCAGTGCCCGACAGAACACTGAAGCTTTCTTT.

The chain couples TRBV4-3 to TRBJ1-4, with D perhaps TRBD1 (6 bases). Trimming pared 4 bases from V and 5 bases from J, leaving 14 bases between. Germline V gene sequence: CDR1 LGHNA, CDR2 YSLEER. This CDR3 comprises 15 residues. The CDR3 loop is CASSLKDRRNEKLFF. The CDR3, as DNA: TGCGCCAGCAGCCTCAAGGACAGAAGAAATGAAAAACTGTTTTTT.

The chain carries TRBV14 and TRBJ1-6; no definite D call. The V gene's germline CDR1 is SGHDN and CDR2 FVKESK. The CDR3 contains 14 residues. Trimming stripped 2 bases from V and 6 bases from J, with 8 bases between. The CDR3 sequence: CASSQWNSNSPLHF. The CDR3 DNA reads TGTGCCAGCAGCCAATGGAACAGTAATTCACCCCTCCACTTT.

The CDR3, as DNA: TGTGCCAGCAGCCGGGGTTTGGAGACCCAGTACTTC. This sequence encodes CASSRGLETQYF. The chain recombines TRBV6-2 or TRBV6-3 with TRBJ2-5, with a possible D match to TRBD2 (5 bases). The CDR3 spans 12 residues. In germline, CDR1 is MNHEY, CDR2 SVGEGT. Trimming left V 6 bases short and J 5 bases short, with 10 bases between.

The chain carries TRBV7-9 and TRBJ2-1; D gene ambiguous. V lost 5 bases, J lost 8 bases, and 7 bases lay in between. CDR1 is SEHNR, CDR2 FQNEAQ, per germline (reference sequence). This CDR3 has 11 residues. In DNA, the CDR3 is TGTGCCAGCAGCACGACGGATGAGCAGTTCTTC. Translating it yields CASSTTDEQFF.